This TCR beta chain was captured in a study of TIL therapy for anti-PD-1-resistant metastatic lung cancer. The overall study: Progressing patients received lymphodepletion, expanded TIL infusion and IL-2. Median tumor mutation burden was approximately 1.5 mutations per megabase. Four tumors were EGFR-mutant and two were ALK-rearranged.

Time point denoted: pre-treatment sample, taken before nivolumab and TIL therapy. Study findings and constraints: After infusion, TIL clonotypes partly replaced peripheral T cells and declined over months.

Sequencing used immunoSEQ v3. Sequenced by immunoSEQ multiplex PCR; TCRdb stores in-frame clones only, minus some. There are about 46,000 clones in the sample; about 86% occur only once, and approximately 5% lies in the top ten. The CDR3 is 15 residues long. Germline-derived CDR1 and CDR2 are MDHEN and SYDVKM. V dropped 3 bases and J dropped 6; count of bases not matched to a gene: 6. Note on this clone: Its antigen is not known.

The TCR comes from a person aged 25-79 years with non-small cell lung cancer. This material consisted of blood, taken at baseline. The chain employs TRBV28 and TRBJ2-1; 9 positions match TRBD2. The CDR3: CASSFPSGNSNEQFF. The CDR3 DNA is TGTGCCAGCAGTTTCCCTAGCGGGAACTCCAATGAGCAGTTCTTC.